A selection of T cell receptor beta chains follows, all from one sample in a study of breast tumors, draining lymph nodes, adjacent tissues. TCRdb re-derived calls from the multiplex PCR reads in MiXCR, one entry per CDR3 protein. The sample includes some 120,000 distinct CDR3 sequences, less than 20% of them seen just once. Sequencing was carried out using axillary lymph node tissue. The receptors come from a female donor with breast cancer. Some clones in this sample may be carry-over from other donors' samples. CDR3s include the opening cysteine and the closing phenylalanine or tryptophan. Fields, in order: D gene, clone size, V gene, J gene, CDR3 protein, CDR3 DNA. D genes are given only for firm matches. Rows may omit the clone size; those that give it use once, few, many or a size class.

.	many	TRBV20-1	TRBJ1-5	CSARRAGHSNQPQHF	TGCAGTGCTAGAAGGGCAGGCCATAGCAATCAGCCCCAGCATTTT
.	many	TRBV5-1	TRBJ2-1	CASSLTGFGEQFF	TGCGCCAGCAGCCTCACAGGGTTCGGGGAGCAGTTCTTC
.	many	TRBV20-1	TRBJ2-7	CSARAHRLSQGGSYYEQYF	TGCAGTGCTAGGGCCCACCGCCTTTCACAGGGTGGATCCTACTACGAGCAGTACTTC
.	many	TRBV7-9	TRBJ1-2	CASSLSQGIVGYTF	TGTGCCAGCAGCTTGTCTCAGGGGATCGTGGGCTACACCTTC
.	many	TRBV5-1	TRBJ2-7	CASSTGKPPYEQYF	TGCGCCAGCAGCACAGGTAAACCTCCGTACGAGCAGTACTTC
.	many	TRBV19	TRBJ2-5	CASSIQGPGETQYF	TGTGCCAGTAGTATACAGGGGCCTGGGGAGACCCAGTACTTC
.	many	TRBV7-9	TRBJ1-6	CASSLAGRVGSPLHF	TGTGCCAGCAGCTTAGCAGGGAGGGTAGGTTCACCCCTCCACTTT
.	.	TRBV19	TRBJ1-2	CARTQTRGRNYGYTF	TGTGCCAGGACTCAAACCCGCGGACGGAACTATGGCTACACCTTC
.	.	TRBV7-2	TRBJ1-1	CASSFTGMGLNTEAFF	TGTGCCAGCAGCTTTACAGGGATGGGGTTGAACACTGAAGCTTTCTTT
.	many	TRBV24-1	TRBJ2-1	CATSEDLQGGDEQFF	TGTGCCACCAGTGAGGACCTACAGGGAGGCGATGAGCAGTTCTTC
TRBD1	many	TRBV19	TRBJ1-2	CASSIDLPTGNGYTF	TGTGCCAGTAGTATAGACCTACCGACAGGGAACGGCTACACCTTC
.	many	TRBV20-1	TRBJ2-7	CSAHLGEKNWGYEQYF	TGCAGTGCTCACTTGGGGGAGAAAAATTGGGGCTACGAGCAGTACTTC
.	many	TRBV18	TRBJ2-7	CASSPPFYGGAREQYF	TGTGCCAGCTCACCACCGTTCTACGGCGGGGCACGCGAGCAGTACTTC